This T cell receptor (beta chain) is from a study of T cell responses to AZD1222 COVID-19 vaccine (dated by TCRdb to the early 2020s). Context from the whole study: AZD1222 recipients with second doses at about 4 weeks or about 12 weeks were pooled, because spike-specific TCR depth and breadth did not differ between schedules. TCR sequencing covered approximately 230 trial participants: 207 given two doses of AZD1222 and approximately 25 given two doses of MenACWY control vaccine. Trial participants were enrolled by age into subgroups of 18-55, 56-69 and 70-plus years, and approximately 150, 30 and 60 TCR-sequenced participants, respectively, were included in these subgroups. The full study reports these points: In the small 56-69-year group, the increase in depth fell short of significance, most likely because of low power. After two AZD1222 doses, spike-specific TCR breadth and depth were significantly higher than at day 0 and than in MenACWY recipients. CD4 TCRs associated with the vaccine covered the entire spike protein, and the dominant responses were in regions 160-218 and 743-854. Nearly half of unique spike-specific TCRs reportedly recognized epitopes outside regions mutated in the B.1.351 and B.1.1.7 variants. Because no day 14 peak-response samples were available, repertoires were characterized only after the peak T cell response. Participants were mostly white British and included more females than males, and it was suggested by the authors that clonal diversity may have been underestimated. Conclusions about previously exposed vaccinees are limited, since just 6 or 7 AZD1222 recipients were seropositive for SARS-CoV-2 at baseline.

The CDR3 regions of human TCRbeta chains were subjected to immunosequencing. Per the authors' processing: TCRs in the repertoires were compared against a reference library of SARS-CoV-2-specific TCRs that had been generated with the MIRA antigen-specificity platform. Breadth meant the fraction of unique TCRs that were SARS-CoV-2-associated, whereas depth meant the fraction of total T cells that were SARS-CoV-2-associated. Using the MIRA data, each spike-specific TCR was assigned both to the spike region to which the TCR was reactive and to a CD4 or CD8 class. Log10-transformed breadth and depth values were compared by one-way ANOVA with Sidak's multiple comparisons tests. TCRdb carries this immuneACCESS record with in-frame sequences only. Its versions omit some clonotypes, under half of them owing to an unresolved V gene in the studies checked, with the rest unexplained. The V and J calls and clone size were taken over from that table, and D and trimming were inferred from the DNA. This sample holds under 150,000 clones; 93% were observed only once. Together, the top ten hold 5% to 7% of the sample.

Regarding this clone: The antigen it recognizes is unknown. No clone much larger than this one lies a single base away; base qualities are absent. Other nucleotide sequences from this sample produce the same CDR3.

This specimen's time point label, per the study, means: baseline before first vaccination. Samples from vaccinated people were obtained from the UK trials COV001 and COV002, which included a single-blind randomized controlled phase 2/3 trial of AZD1222 (ChAdOx1 nCoV-19) in healthy adults. For TCRbeta chain sequencing, PBMC samples from trial participants were taken at day 0 and at day 28 after the second dose. The CDR3 runs 13 amino acids, cysteine and phenylalanine included. Only the CDR3 portion is preserved as DNA: 39 bases, with reading frame beginning at the first base. The trim is 1 base for V and 1 base for J, with a gap of 4 bases between the germline ends. The germline V gene (reference sequence) yields LNHDA for CDR1 and SQIVND for CDR2.

The clonotype comes from an adult in good health. The sequence is built from TRBV19 and TRBJ1-1; the D gene remains uncertain. Sequenced material: peripheral blood, taken on day 0 of AZD1222 vaccination. The CDR3 has the sequence CASSIGGNTEAFF. The nucleotides are TGTGCCAGTAGTATAGGAGGGAACACTGAAGCTTTCTTT.